This T cell receptor (beta chain) was identified in a study of T-cell memory formation after mild COVID-19. The study, taken as a whole, reports: Some clones that responded turned up in pre-infection memory, which suggests that cross-reactive memory joined in.

There are 17 residues in the CDR3. CDR1 is WSHSY and CDR2 is SAAADI in the germline V gene. V was cut by 0 bases and J by 4 bases, with 16 bases left in between. This clonotype was counted between two and nine times. Its target is unknown. TCRdb re-called the 5' RACE reads through MiXCR, storing one row per CDR3 protein. The data contain about 500,000 distinct CDR3 sequences, around 21% of them singletons. Sequences were obtained from PBMCs or a T cell subset sorted from them (not recorded which). The clonotype was recovered from an adult woman who had mild COVID-19 (a few samples of this study predate the infection). Cell type and time point are not known. The J gene is TRBJ2-1, the V gene TRBV10-2, with D possibly being TRBD1 or TRBD2 (6 bases each). CDR3 DNA sequence: TGCGCCAGCAGTGAGTCGGCGGGACACCGGCTGTACAATGAGCAGTTCTTC. Its translation: CASSESAGHRLYNEQFF.